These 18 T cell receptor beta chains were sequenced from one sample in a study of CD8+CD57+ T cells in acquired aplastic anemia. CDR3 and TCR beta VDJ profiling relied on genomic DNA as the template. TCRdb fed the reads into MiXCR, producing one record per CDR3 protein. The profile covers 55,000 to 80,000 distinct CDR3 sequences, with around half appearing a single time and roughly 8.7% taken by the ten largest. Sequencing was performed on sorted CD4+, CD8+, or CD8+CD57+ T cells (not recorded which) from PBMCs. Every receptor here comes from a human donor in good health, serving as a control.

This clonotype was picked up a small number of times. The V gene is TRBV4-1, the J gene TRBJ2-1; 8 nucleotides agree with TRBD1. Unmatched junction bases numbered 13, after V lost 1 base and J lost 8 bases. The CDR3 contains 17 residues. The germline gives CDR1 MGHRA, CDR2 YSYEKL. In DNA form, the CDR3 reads TGCGCCAGCAGCCAAGCCACCGCAGGGGGCCTTTACGATGAGCAGTTCTTC. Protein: CASSQATAGGLYDEQFF.

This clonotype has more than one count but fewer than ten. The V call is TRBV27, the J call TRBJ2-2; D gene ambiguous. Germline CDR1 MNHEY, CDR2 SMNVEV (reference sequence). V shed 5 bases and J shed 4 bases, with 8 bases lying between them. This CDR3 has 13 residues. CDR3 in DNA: TGTGCCAGCAGTCGAAGCAGCACCGGGGAGCTGTTTTTT. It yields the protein CASSRSSTGELFF.

CDR3 residues: CASSSGSNQPQHF. Written as DNA, the CDR3 is TGCGCCAGCAGCTCAGGTAGCAATCAGCCCCAGCATTTT. The genes are TRBV10-2 and TRBJ1-5, with D uncertain. CDR1 is WSHSY, CDR2 SAAADI, per germline. Trimming removed 6 bases from V and 0 bases from J, with 6 bases in between. This CDR3 is 13 amino acids long.

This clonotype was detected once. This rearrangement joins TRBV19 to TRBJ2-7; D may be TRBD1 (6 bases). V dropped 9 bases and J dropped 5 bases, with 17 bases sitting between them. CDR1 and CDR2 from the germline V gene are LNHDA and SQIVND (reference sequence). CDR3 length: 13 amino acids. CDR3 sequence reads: CASSVAGVHEQYF. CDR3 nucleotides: TGTGCCAGCAGCGTAGCAGGGGTTCACGAGCAGTACTTC. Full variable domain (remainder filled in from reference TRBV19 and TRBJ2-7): DGGITQSPKYLFRKEGQNVTLSCEQNLNHDAMYWYRQDPGQGLRLIYYSQIVNDFQKGDIAEGYSVSREKKESFPLTVTSAQKNPTAFYLCASSVAGVHEQYFGPGTRLTVT.

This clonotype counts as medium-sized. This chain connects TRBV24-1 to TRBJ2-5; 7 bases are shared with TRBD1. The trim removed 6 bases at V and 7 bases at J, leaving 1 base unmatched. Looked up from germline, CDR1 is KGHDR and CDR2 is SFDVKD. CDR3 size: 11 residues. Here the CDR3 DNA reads TGTGCCACCAGTTCAGGGGGGACCCAGTACTTC. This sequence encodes CATSSGGTQYF.

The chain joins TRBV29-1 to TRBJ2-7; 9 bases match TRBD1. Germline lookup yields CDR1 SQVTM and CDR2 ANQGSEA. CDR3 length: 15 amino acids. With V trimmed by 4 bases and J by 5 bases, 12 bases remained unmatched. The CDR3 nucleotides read TGCAGCGTTGGGGAAACCGGGACAGGGAAGAACGAGCAGTACTTC. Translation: CSVGETGTGKNEQYF.

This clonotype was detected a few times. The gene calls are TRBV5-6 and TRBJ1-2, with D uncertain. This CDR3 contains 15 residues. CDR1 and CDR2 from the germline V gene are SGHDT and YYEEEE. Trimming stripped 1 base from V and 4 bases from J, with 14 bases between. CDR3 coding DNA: TGTGCCAGCAGCTTGACCAGGCACTCTTCCTATGGCTACACCTTC. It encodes CASSLTRHSSYGYTF.

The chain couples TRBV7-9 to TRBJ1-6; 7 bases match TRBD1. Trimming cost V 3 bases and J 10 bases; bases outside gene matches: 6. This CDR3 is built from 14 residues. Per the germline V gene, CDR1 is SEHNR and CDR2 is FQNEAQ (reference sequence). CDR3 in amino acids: CASSFIRGNSPLHF. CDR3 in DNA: TGTGCCAGCAGCTTTATCAGGGGGAACTCACCCCTCCACTTT.

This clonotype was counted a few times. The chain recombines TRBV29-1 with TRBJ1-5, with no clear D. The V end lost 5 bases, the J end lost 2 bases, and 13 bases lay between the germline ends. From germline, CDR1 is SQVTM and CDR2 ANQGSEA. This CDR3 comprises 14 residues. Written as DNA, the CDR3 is TGCAGCGTTCAGGACGGTTATGGCAATCAGCCCCAGCATTTT. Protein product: CSVQDGYGNQPQHF. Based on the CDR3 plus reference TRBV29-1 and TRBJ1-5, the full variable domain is SAVISQKPSRDICQRGTSLTIQCQVDSQVTMMFWYRQQPGQSLTLIATANQGSEATYESGFVIDKFPISRPNLTFSTLTVSNMSPEDSSIYLCSVQDGYGNQPQHFGDGTRLSIL.

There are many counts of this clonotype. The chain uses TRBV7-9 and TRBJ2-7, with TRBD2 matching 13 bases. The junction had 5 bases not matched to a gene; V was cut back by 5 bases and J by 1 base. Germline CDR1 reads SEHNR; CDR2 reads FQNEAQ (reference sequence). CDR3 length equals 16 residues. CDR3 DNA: TGTGCCAGCAGCCCCGGACTAGCGGGGGAATCCTACGAGCAGTACTTC. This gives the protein CASSPGLAGESYEQYF. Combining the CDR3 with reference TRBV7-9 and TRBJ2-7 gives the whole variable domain DTGVSQNPRHKITKRGQNVTFRCDPISEHNRLYWYRQTLGQGPEFLTYFQNEAQLEKSRLLSDRFSAERPKGSFSTLEIQRTEQGDSAMYLCASSPGLAGESYEQYFGPGTRLTVT.

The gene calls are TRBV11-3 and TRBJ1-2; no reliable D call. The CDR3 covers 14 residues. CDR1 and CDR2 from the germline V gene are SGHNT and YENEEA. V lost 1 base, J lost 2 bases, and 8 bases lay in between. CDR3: CASSLGTLNYGYTF. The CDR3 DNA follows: TGTGCCAGCAGCTTAGGGACGCTGAACTATGGCTACACCTTC. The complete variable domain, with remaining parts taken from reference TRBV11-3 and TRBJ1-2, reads EAGVVQSPRYKIIEKKQPVAFWCNPISGHNTLYWYLQNLGQGPELLIRYENEEAVDDSQLPKDRFSAERLKGVDSTLKIQPAELGDSAVYLCASSLGTLNYGYTFGSGTRLTVV.

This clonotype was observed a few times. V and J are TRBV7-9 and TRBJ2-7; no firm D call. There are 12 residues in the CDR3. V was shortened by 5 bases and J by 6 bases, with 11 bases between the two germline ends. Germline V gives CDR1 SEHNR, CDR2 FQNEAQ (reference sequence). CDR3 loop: CASSPNGREQYF. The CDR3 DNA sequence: TGTGCCAGCAGCCCAAATGGCCGCGAGCAGTACTTC.

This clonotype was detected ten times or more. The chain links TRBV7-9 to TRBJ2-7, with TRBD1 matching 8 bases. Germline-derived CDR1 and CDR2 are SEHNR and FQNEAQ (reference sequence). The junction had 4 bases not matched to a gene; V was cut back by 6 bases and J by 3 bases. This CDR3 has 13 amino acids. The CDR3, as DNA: TGTGCCAGCAGTCGACAGGGGTACTACGAGCAGTACTTC. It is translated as CASSRQGYYEQYF.

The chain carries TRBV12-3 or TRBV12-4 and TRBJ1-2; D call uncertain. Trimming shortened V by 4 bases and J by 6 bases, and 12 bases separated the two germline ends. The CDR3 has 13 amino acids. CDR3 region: CASSSRPAHGYTF. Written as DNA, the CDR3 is TGTGCCAGCAGTTCCCGTCCAGCGCATGGCTACACCTTC.

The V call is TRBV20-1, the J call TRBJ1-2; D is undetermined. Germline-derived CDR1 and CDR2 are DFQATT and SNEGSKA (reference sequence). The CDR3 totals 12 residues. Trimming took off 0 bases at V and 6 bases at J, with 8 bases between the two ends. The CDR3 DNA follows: TGCAGTGCTAGAGATCCTGGGAATGGCTACACCTTC. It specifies CSARDPGNGYTF.

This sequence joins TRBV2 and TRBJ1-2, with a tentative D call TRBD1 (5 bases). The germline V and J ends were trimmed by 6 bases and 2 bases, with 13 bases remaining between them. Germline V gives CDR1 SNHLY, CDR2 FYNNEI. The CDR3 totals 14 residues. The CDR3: CASRTGTDNYGYTF. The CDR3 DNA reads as TGTGCCAGCAGAACCGGGACGGACAACTATGGCTACACCTTC.

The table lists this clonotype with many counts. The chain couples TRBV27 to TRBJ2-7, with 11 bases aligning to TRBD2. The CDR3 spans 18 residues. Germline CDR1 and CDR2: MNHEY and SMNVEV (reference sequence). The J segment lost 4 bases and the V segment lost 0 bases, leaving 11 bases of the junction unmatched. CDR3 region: CASSLSPPTSGIDYEQYF. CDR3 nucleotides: TGTGCCAGCAGTTTATCGCCCCCGACTAGCGGGATCGATTACGAGCAGTACTTC.

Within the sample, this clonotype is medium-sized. CDR3 DNA: TGCAGTGCTAGTCCGAGCGAATACGCGCAGTATTTT. This encodes CSASPSEYAQYF. V and J are TRBV20-1 and TRBJ2-3; D remains unclear. The CDR3 covers 12 residues. Trimming removed 3 bases at V and 10 bases at J, with 14 bases between. The V gene's germline CDR1 is DFQATT and CDR2 SNEGSKA (reference sequence).